These T cell receptor beta chains were read from a single sample in a study of blood T cell repertoires in COVID-19. Some clones are missing from TCRdb's copy, which holds only in-frame ones; the method was immunoSEQ multiplex PCR. There are tens of thousands of clones in the sample; about nine tenths occur only once, and 3% to 4% lies in the top ten. Source material: peripheral blood. The receptors here all came from a woman in her 70s with acute or convalescent COVID-19. CDR3s include the opening cysteine and the closing phenylalanine or tryptophan. The order of the fields is J gene, D gene, clone size, V gene, CDR3 DNA, CDR3 protein. The D gene is left open where the match is weak. Size is omitted from some rows. Given values are once, few, many or a class for expanded clones.

TRBJ2-1	TRBD2	few	TRBV14	TGTGCCAGCAGCCAAGACCTGGGATTTGCGGGAGAGGGGAATGAGCAGTTCTTC	CASSQDLGFAGEGNEQFF
TRBJ1-1	-	-	TRBV12-3/TRBV12-4	TGTGCCAGCAGCGTTAGTAGGTCAGGAGCTTTCTTT	CASSVSRSGAFF
TRBJ1-2	-	-	TRBV5-8	TGTGCCAGCAGCTTGGAGGCTACCAGGGGTTATGGCTACACCTTC	CASSLEATRGYGYTF
TRBJ2-2	-	-	TRBV6-1	TGTGCCAGCAGTGGACAGATAAAAAACGCGAACACCGGGGAGCTGTTTTTT	CASSGQIKNANTGELFF
TRBJ1-1	-	-	TRBV19	TGTGCCAGTAGCCCCTCGTCTCGGGGGGGCGAAGCTTTCTTT	CASSPSSRGGEAFF
TRBJ1-2	-	-	TRBV9	TGTGCCAGCAGCACGGGAAGCCGGGACATTCCTAGCTATGGCTACACCTTC	CASSTGSRDIPSYGYTF
TRBJ1-2	TRBD1	-	TRBV5-1	TGCGCCAGCAGCTTAGAAGGGACAGGGGGACTCTATGGCTACACCTTC	CASSLEGTGGLYGYTF
TRBJ1-5	-	-	TRBV4-1	TGCGCCAGCAGCCAAGATTTAGGGGCCAGAAATCAGCCCCAGCATTTT	CASSQDLGARNQPQHF
TRBJ1-2	-	-	TRBV4-1	TGCGCCAGCAGCCAAGATCTCGTGGGCGGCTACACCTTC	CASSQDLVGGYTF
TRBJ2-7	TRBD1	-	TRBV6-5	TGTGCCAGCAGTTACGCTCCCCGGGACAGGGGATACGAGCAGTACTTC	CASSYAPRDRGYEQYF
TRBJ2-5	-	-	TRBV5-1	TGCGCCAGCAGCTTGTCAGGGGAAGAGACCCAGTACTTC	CASSLSGEETQYF
TRBJ1-2	-	-	TRBV7-2	TGTGCCAGCAGCCCTAATGACAGTAGCTATGGCTACACCTTC	CASSPNDSSYGYTF
TRBJ2-5	TRBD2	-	TRBV4-1	TGCGCCAGCAGCCGCGGACTAGCGGAGACCCAGTACTTC	CASSRGLAETQYF
TRBJ1-6	TRBD1	-	TRBV14	TGTGCCAGCAGCCCCGGGGACAGGGATAATTCACCCCTCCACTTT	CASSPGDRDNSPLHF
TRBJ2-1	-	-	TRBV19	TGTGCCAGTAGTATATCTCGGTCCTTCGCCGGGAATGAGCAGTTCTTC	CASSISRSFAGNEQFF
TRBJ2-6	TRBD1	few	TRBV19	TGTGCCAGTAGGGAGACGACAGGGGTCCTCTCTGGGGCCAACGTCCTGACTTTC	CASRETTGVLSGANVLTF
TRBJ2-1	TRBD1	-	TRBV5-1	TGCGCCAGCAGCTTGGAGGGACAGGGGGCCCGAGAGCAGTTCTTC	CASSLEGQGAREQFF
TRBJ1-6	-	-	TRBV5-1	TGCGCCAGCAGCCGAGAAGGCCCAGGGATGTCCTATAATTCACCCCTCCACTTT	CASSREGPGMSYNSPLHF
TRBJ1-5	TRBD1	-	TRBV18	TGTGCCAGCTCACATGGGACAGGTAATCAGCCCCAGCATTTT	CASSHGTGNQPQHF
TRBJ2-5	-	-	TRBV5-1	TGCGCCAGCGGAGGACTACCAGGGTACCAAGAGACCCAGTACTTC	CASGGLPGYQETQYF
TRBJ1-5	-	-	TRBV30	TGTGCCTGGAGTGTTCCGAAGTCGGCGAGGGCCCCCAATCAGCCCCAGCATTTT	CAWSVPKSARAPNQPQHF
TRBJ1-6	-	few	TRBV11-2	TGTGCCAGCAGCTTAGATCTCGTGTCACCCCTCCACTTT	CASSLDLVSPLHF
TRBJ1-4	TRBD1	-	TRBV6-1	TGTGCCAGCAGTGGCAGGGGACAGACAACTAATGAAAAACTGTTTTTT	CASSGRGQTTNEKLFF
TRBJ1-3	-	-	TRBV5-1	TGCGCCAGCAGCCTAGGAGTCTCTGGAAACACCATATATTTT	CASSLGVSGNTIYF
TRBJ1-2	-	-	TRBV11-2	TGTGCCAGCAGCTTAATTTGGGGCGGGGGAGGCTACACCTTC	CASSLIWGGGGYTF
TRBJ2-1	-	-	TRBV5-1	TGCGCCAGCAGCTCGGTCATGGGGGGGCGCGAAGCTGAGCAGTTCTTC	CASSSVMGGREAEQFF
TRBJ2-7	-	-	TRBV7-9	TGTGCCAGCAGCTTTCCCCTCCCCTCCTACGAGCAGTACTTC	CASSFPLPSYEQYF
TRBJ2-5	TRBD2	-	TRBV5-4	TGTGCCAGCAGCTTGGGTGGACTAGCGGGCCAAGAGACCCAGTACTTC	CASSLGGLAGQETQYF
TRBJ2-7	-	-	TRBV10-1	TGCGCCAGCAGTGACTTGGGGTCAGGGTCCTACGAGCAGTACTTC	CASSDLGSGSYEQYF
TRBJ2-6	TRBD1	-	TRBV29-1	TGCAGCGTTGTGCCGGGACAGAGTTTCTCTGGGGCCAACGTCCTGACTTTC	CSVVPGQSFSGANVLTF
TRBJ1-2	-	-	TRBV5-6	TGTGCCAGCAGCCCCCTATCCCCGGACTATGGCTACACCTTC	CASSPLSPDYGYTF
TRBJ2-3	-	-	TRBV3-1/TRBV3-2	TGTGCCAGCAGCTCTCACAACACAGATACGCAGTATTTT	CASSSHNTDTQYF
TRBJ2-1	TRBD2	-	TRBV5-1	TGCGCCAGCAGATCTAGACTAGCGGGCCAATACAATGAGCAGTTCTTC	CASRSRLAGQYNEQFF
TRBJ2-5	-	-	TRBV2	TGTGCCAGCAGGGCGGAGAGGAAGACCCAGTACTTC	CASRAERKTQYF
TRBJ1-1	-	-	TRBV5-1	TGCGCCAGCGGCCCGGGACACCAGGCCATGAACACTGAAGCTTTCTTT	CASGPGHQAMNTEAFF
TRBJ1-2	TRBD1	-	TRBV28	TGTGCCAGCAGCTTCCTTTCGACAGGGCAATCCAACTATGGCTACACCTTC	CASSFLSTGQSNYGYTF
TRBJ2-3	-	-	TRBV28	TGTGCCAGCAGGCTGCAGGGTTCGGGCACAGATACGCAGTATTTT	CASRLQGSGTDTQYF
TRBJ2-2	-	-	TRBV27	TGTGCCAGCAGTGTAGACTTCACCGGGGAGCTGTTTTTT	CASSVDFTGELFF
TRBJ1-2	-	-	TRBV5-1	TGCGCCAGCAGCTCGCTGACAACTAACTATGGCTACACCTTC	CASSSLTTNYGYTF
TRBJ1-2	-	-	TRBV28	TGTGCCAGCAGTTTGACGGGAGCTAACTATGGCTACACCTTC	CASSLTGANYGYTF
TRBJ2-7	TRBD2	-	TRBV6-6	TGTGCCAGCAGTTCTCGGACTAGCGGCTCCTACGAGCAGTACTTC	CASSSRTSGSYEQYF